These 5 T cell receptor beta chains came from one sample sequenced in a study of memory B cells and T cells in multiple sclerosis. Clones were sequenced by immunoSEQ multiplex PCR, and TCRdb holds only the in-frame ones, with some missing. This table has fewer than 15,000 clones, roughly three quarters appearing once. Sequenced input: memory (CD45RO+) CD4+ T cells from blood. The source of these receptors is a human donor with multiple sclerosis.

V usage is TRBV19 and J usage is TRBJ2-7; 7 nucleotides line up with TRBD1. Germline V CDR1 and CDR2: LNHDA, SQIVND (reference sequence). The CDR3 contains 13 residues. Trimming took 7 bases from V and 4 from J; bases not matched to a gene: 7. The CDR3 bases are TGTGCCAGTAACCGGCAGGGGGAGTACGAGCAGTACTTC. Protein: CASNRQGEYEQYF.

Remarks on this clone: At the DNA level, this CDR3 is encoded by other sequences in the same sample as well. The chain links TRBV19 to TRBJ2-7; TRBD1 matches at 7 bases. Germline lookup yields CDR1 LNHDA and CDR2 SQIVND (reference sequence). This CDR3 comprises 14 residues. Trimming at V came to 6 bases and at J to 6 bases, leaving 11 bases not matched to a gene. For the CDR3, the DNA is TGTGCCAGTAGCATCACGAAGGGGGCCGGCGAGCAGTACTTC. This codes for CASSITKGAGEQYF.

This clone has just a few counts. The V and J genes are TRBV19 and TRBJ1-5; 7 nucleotides match TRBD1. Germline lookup yields CDR1 LNHDA and CDR2 SQIVND (reference sequence). The CDR3 is made up of 18 amino acids. Germline trimming cut 5 bases from V and 4 bases from J; bases unmatched to any gene: 17. The CDR3 bases are TGTGCCAGTAGTCCTAGACAGGGAAGGGCTTGGGGGAATCAGCCCCAGCATTTT. Its protein is CASSPRQGRAWGNQPQHF. The whole variable domain, filled in from reference TRBV19 and TRBJ1-5, reads DGGITQSPKYLFRKEGQNVTLSCEQNLNHDAMYWYRQDPGQGLRLIYYSQIVNDFQKGDIAEGYSVSREKKESFPLTVTSAQKNPTAFYLCASSPRQGRAWGNQPQHFGDGTRLSIL.

This chain joins TRBV6-5 and TRBJ2-3; no definite D call. The CDR3 contains 14 residues. V was clipped by 6 bases and J by 6 bases, with 16 bases between them. Germline lookup yields CDR1 MNHEY and CDR2 SVGAGI. Here the CDR3 DNA reads TGTGCCAGCAGACCTGTCTTAGACTCGGATACGCAGTATTTT. Protein: CASRPVLDSDTQYF.

V is TRBV5-1 and J is TRBJ1-4; 8 nucleotides match TRBD1. The length of the CDR3 is 14 residues. Germline trimming cut 3 bases from V and 6 bases from J; bases unmatched to any gene: 4. Germline CDR1 reads SGHRS; CDR2 reads YFSETQ. CDR3 DNA: TGCGCCAGCAGCTCAGGGGGCAAGGATGAAAAACTGTTTTTT. Its protein product is CASSSGGKDEKLFF.